These T cell receptor beta chains were read from a single sample in a study of OX40 agonist ivuxolimab in advanced cancers. The repertoire was sequenced with immunoSEQ multiplex PCR; TCRdb's copy has only in-frame clones and lacks some. The sample includes more than 65,000 clones, roughly 81% seen only once; the top ten take less than 5.5%. This specimen was CD4+ or CD8+ T cells sorted from blood, taken in a trial of the OX40 agonist ivuxolimab. Every receptor here comes from an adult with an advanced solid tumor such as melanoma, head and neck, liver or kidney cancer. Each CDR3 is given with its conserved first and last residue.

V gene,CDR3 protein
TRBV13,CASSLAGAYEQYF
TRBV11-1,CASSFTEKNIQYF
TRBV21-1,CARYGVTGISEQFF
TRBV5-4,CASSFSGGADTQYF
TRBV27,CASSFANTGELFF
TRBV5-1,CASSQPGGGQTGELFF
TRBV6-1,CASSEEGGRPSYEQYF
TRBV5-4,CASSSLGTGSGYTF
TRBV7-3,CASSSDGQGYPYEQYF
TRBV19,CASSDYGDTEAFF
TRBV10-1,CASRAGSWAEAFF
TRBV6-1,CASSETPSAHEQYF
TRBV19,CASSVRQGGTYEQYF
TRBV2,CARRVGKETQYF
TRBV11-2,CASSPSLAGGGNEQFF
TRBV5-1,CASSSGPSYEQYF
TRBV2,CASSDRGGKLFF
TRBV27,CASMLGQGRSYGYTF
TRBV21-1,CASSPRAPLPGNTIYF
TRBV7-2,CASSLAWENTEAFF
TRBV27,CASSTSYYNEQFF
TRBV18,CASSLRDTEKLFF
TRBV11-2,CASWRLGLNTEAFF
TRBV6-5,CASSSPGLNNSPLHF
TRBV29-1,CSVEKKGAGRQTQYF
TRBV4-2,CASSPGQGINYGYTF
TRBV6-6,CASSYLADEAFF
TRBV7-9,CASSGLADSSGNEQFF
TRBV10-3,CAIRRASGTNEKLFF
TRBV6-5,CASSYGGQAGTDTQYF
TRBV6-4,CASSATGDSNQPQHF
TRBV11-3,CASSLVYGNTEAFF
TRBV6-5,CASSRKGASNYGYTF
TRBV21-1,CASSHPRPTGSYNEQFF
TRBV11-2,CASSLVAWGWTYGYTF
TRBV6-5,CASTSGGRDEQYF
TRBV29-1,CSVKPAGMNTEAFF
TRBV7-9,CASSESYRLGGYTF
TRBV19,CASSIFSRGAYEQYF
TRBV15,CATSGPRSQSYSGNTIYF
TRBV5-1,CASSLLQGPSYGYTF
TRBV19,CASSIETGEAGYGYTF
TRBV6-1,CASSEGSPEDYGYTF
TRBV11-1,CASSRLAGGRYEQYF
TRBV7-2,CASSKRGQGSDTQYF
TRBV10-3,CAIRVVSGNTIYF
TRBV29-1,CSVGSGAPDTQYF
TRBV19,CASSKNQALLGAFF
TRBV5-1,CASSLESVNEKLFF
TRBV7-9,CASSLPTSGLSSYEQYF
TRBV4-1,CASSQRSSGDTQYF
TRBV7-8,CASSLVVQGGQPQHF
TRBV7-3,CASSLANQPQHF
TRBV5-6,CASSPGTSGSEEQYF
TRBV19,CASSIIQAGNTEAFF